This T cell receptor (beta chain) originates from a study of CD8 T cells in ankylosing spondylitis. Points on this clonotype: Its specificity is not known.

Germline values: CDR1 SGHRS, CDR2 YFSETQ. Losses at the gene ends were 7 bases for V and 7 bases for J; bases not matched to a gene: 6. The CDR3 covers 13 residues. Study outcomes and limitations: A TCR beta motif of eight highly homologous variants appeared characteristic of ankylosing spondylitis blood.

Each CDR3 protein is one row after TCRdb ran MiXCR on the 5' RACE reads. Of roughly 470,000 distinct CDR3 sequences in the sample, roughly 27% were seen once. The J gene is TRBJ2-1, the V gene TRBV5-1, with 9 bases matching TRBD1. Input material: blood, either unsorted or a sorted T cell fraction (not recorded which). The sequence came from a male donor with ankylosing spondylitis. The CDR3 region is CASGTGQWNEQFF. The CDR3, as DNA: TGCGCCAGCGGGACAGGGCAGTGGAATGAGCAGTTCTTC.